One and the same sample provided the 32 T cell receptor beta chains below, sequenced in a study of cytomegalovirus exposure and HLA in healthy donors. The primer mix had 60 Vbeta and 13 Jbeta primers. TCRdb keeps only in-frame clones here, not all; method: immunoSEQ multiplex PCR. The table shows 60,000 to 75,000 clones, with 70% to 75% occurring only once. Sequenced: PBMCs. These receptors came from a woman aged 25-40 years in good health and CMV-seropositive.

The chain links TRBV2 to TRBJ2-6; possibly TRBD1 for D (6 bases). Looked up from germline, CDR1 is SNHLY and CDR2 is FYNNEI. Between the trimmed V and J ends, which lost 2 bases and 0 bases, there was a span of 11 bases. The CDR3 sequence is 17 residues long. The CDR3 nucleotides are TGTGCCAGCAGTGAAAAGGGACAAATCTCTGGGGCCAACGTCCTGACTTTC. Translation gives CASSEKGQISGANVLTF.

The rearrangement links TRBV6-6 to TRBJ1-1; D is possibly TRBD1 (6 bases). The CDR3 has 14 residues. Germline V gene sequence: CDR1 MNHNY, CDR2 SVGAGI (reference sequence). Between the trimmed V and J ends, which lost 6 bases and 7 bases, there was a span of 18 bases. The CDR3 spells CASSPPGRDIEAFF. For the CDR3, the DNA is TGTGCCAGCAGCCCACCCGGACGGGACATTGAAGCTTTCTTT.

This clone was observed a handful of times. This rearrangement joins TRBV6-5 to TRBJ1-1; 7 bases map to TRBD1. Trimming removed 3 bases from V and 3 bases from J; junction bases left unmatched: 1. Germline lookup yields CDR1 MNHEY and CDR2 SVGAGI. The CDR3 consists of 13 residues. The CDR3 loop reads CASSYQGDTEAFF. The DNA of the CDR3 is TGTGCCAGCAGTTATCAGGGGGACACTGAAGCTTTCTTT.

This rearrangement joins TRBV18 to TRBJ2-7; TRBD1 matches at 8 bases. V lost 6 bases and J lost 5; bases outside the gene matches: 12. The germline CDR1 and CDR2 sequences are KGHSH and LQKENI. CDR3 length equals 15 residues. The CDR3 DNA follows: TGTGCCAGCTCGCTTAGGAGGACAGGGTCCGACGAGCAGTACTTC. Residues: CASSLRRTGSDEQYF. The full variable domain, with the rest looked up from reference TRBV18 and TRBJ2-7, is NAGVMQNPRHLVRRRGQEARLRCSPMKGHSHVYWYRQLPEEGLKFMVYLQKENIIDESGMPKERFSAEFPKEGPSILRIQQVVRGDSAAYFCASSLRRTGSDEQYFGPGTRLTVT.

J is TRBJ2-7 and V is TRBV6-5; TRBD1 is a possible D gene (5 bases). Trimming removed 6 bases from V and 2 bases from J, with 17 bases in between. This CDR3 is built from 15 residues. Looked up from germline, CDR1 is MNHEY and CDR2 is SVGAGI. The CDR3 region is CASSLFETETYEQYF. CDR3 nucleotide sequence: TGTGCCAGCAGCCTATTCGAGACAGAAACCTACGAGCAGTACTTC.

The rearrangement joins TRBV6-5 to TRBJ1-5; D may be TRBD1 (6 bases). Germline V gene lookup returns CDR1 MNHEY and CDR2 SVGAGI. The length of the CDR3 is 13 residues. V was clipped by 6 bases and J by 6 bases, with 12 bases between them. The DNA for the CDR3 is TGTGCCAGCAGGGCCCTACAGGGTCAGCCCCAGCATTTT. The encoded protein is CASRALQGQPQHF.

This clone turned up a few times. This rearrangement joins TRBV4-1 to TRBJ2-2; TRBD2 agrees at 12 bases. The CDR3 extends over 15 amino acids. Germline-derived CDR1 and CDR2 are MGHRA and YSYEKL. V lost 8 bases and J lost 4; bases outside the gene matches: 5. CDR3 bases: TGCGCCAGCCAGGGACTAGCGGGTTTCACCGGGGAGCTGTTTTTT. This codes for CASQGLAGFTGELFF.

This sequence joins TRBV5-1 and TRBJ2-3; D may be TRBD2 (5 bases). V was shortened by 4 bases and J by 2 bases, with 14 bases between the two germline ends. Germline values: CDR1 SGHRS, CDR2 YFSETQ. CDR3 length equals 15 residues. The CDR3 nucleotides are TGCGCCAGCAGCATAGGACGGGGATCCACAGATACGCAGTATTTT. Translation gives CASSIGRGSTDTQYF.

In its sample, this clone was seen a few times. The genes are TRBV7-9 and TRBJ1-2; 8 nucleotides line up with TRBD1. V lost 4 bases to trimming and J lost 4 bases; unmatched junction nucleotides: 5. Germline loops: CDR1 SEHNR, CDR2 FQNEAQ (reference sequence). CDR3 length: 14 amino acids. This CDR3 reads CASSSGQGLYGYTF. The CDR3 DNA follows: TGTGCCAGCAGCTCCGGACAGGGACTCTATGGCTACACCTTC.

The chain recombines TRBV21-1 with TRBJ2-5; the table names TRBD2, a call not compared with the DNA. TRBV21-1 is noted as a pseudogene. The CDR3 consists of 15 residues. The CDR3, as DNA: TGTGCCAGCAGCAATCTAGCGGAGTACCAAGAGACCCAGTACTTC. Its translation is CASSNLAEYQETQYF.

This clone was observed a single time. The chain employs TRBV6-6 and TRBJ2-7, with TRBD1 matching over 8 bases. V gave up 4 bases and J gave up 2 bases; unmatched junction bases: 7. Germline V lookup: CDR1 MNHNY, CDR2 SVGAGI (reference sequence). The CDR3 has 15 amino acids. CDR3 sequence reads: CASSLGTGTTYEQYF. CDR3 in DNA: TGTGCCAGCAGTTTGGGGACAGGTACCACCTACGAGCAGTACTTC.

The chain combines TRBV27 with TRBJ2-1, with TRBD2 matching 7 bases. Germline V gives CDR1 MNHEY, CDR2 SMNVEV (reference sequence). This CDR3 has 14 amino acids. J gave up 2 bases and V 6 bases, and 4 bases lay outside the gene matches. The CDR3 nucleotides are TGTGCCAGCAGGTGGACTAGAGCCTACAATGAGCAGTTCTTC. Its protein product is CASRWTRAYNEQFF.

The chain carries TRBV7-2 and TRBJ2-3, with TRBD2 identical over 7 bases. This CDR3 contains 14 residues. Germline lookup yields CDR1 SGHTA and CDR2 FQGNSA. The junction had 4 bases not matched to a gene; V was cut back by 5 bases and J by 2 bases. CDR3 in amino acids: CASSPGLVTDTQYF. The DNA of the CDR3 is TGTGCCAGCAGCCCTGGACTAGTCACAGATACGCAGTATTTT.

The chain combines TRBV25-1 with TRBJ1-5, with D uncertain. V lost 4 bases and J 2 bases, leaving 9 bases between the germline ends. Germline V gene sequence: CDR1 MGHDK, CDR2 SYGVNS. This CDR3 is built from 14 residues. The DNA for the CDR3 is TGTGCCAGCAGTGCTCCAGGTGGCAATCAGCCCCAGCATTTT. Translation: CASSAPGGNQPQHF.

The chain combines TRBV19 with TRBJ2-1; TRBD2 matches at 14 bases. After removal of 5 bases from V and 6 bases from J, the junction contained 6 bases not matched to a gene. CDR3 size: 16 residues. Looked up from germline, CDR1 is LNHDA and CDR2 is SQIVND (reference sequence). CDR3 nucleotide sequence: TGTGCCAGTAGTCTACGACTAGCGGGAGGGACCAATGAGCAGTTCTTC. Residues: CASSLRLAGGTNEQFF.

The chain couples TRBV29-1 to TRBJ2-1, with D perhaps TRBD1 (5 bases). CDR1 SQVTM and CDR2 ANQGSEA come from the germline V gene. The CDR3 has 11 amino acids. V was trimmed by 1 base and J by 12 bases, leaving 10 bases between them. The CDR3 DNA sequence: TGCAGCGTTGAAGGGTCGCAGGGGCAGTTCTTC. It yields the protein CSVEGSQGQFF.

This clone was picked up one time. The CDR3 DNA reads as TGCGCCAGCAGCTTGGGGACAGGCGGCCCTGGAGGCTACACCTTC. As protein: CASSLGTGGPGGYTF. V and J are TRBV5-1 and TRBJ1-2, with 7 positions matching TRBD1. Germline V gene lookup returns CDR1 SGHRS and CDR2 YFSETQ. V dropped 0 bases and J dropped 8; count of bases not matched to a gene: 10. CDR3 size: 15 residues.

The chain recombines TRBV6-5 with TRBJ1-5; D possibly corresponds to TRBD1 (6 bases). From germline, CDR1 is MNHEY and CDR2 SVGAGI. The V end lost 6 bases, the J end lost 0 bases, and 12 bases lay between the germline ends. This CDR3 spans 15 amino acids. The CDR3 protein is CASSLDSFSNQPQHF. CDR3 bases: TGTGCCAGCAGCCTGGACAGCTTTAGCAATCAGCCCCAGCATTTT.

The chain has TRBV20-1 and TRBJ2-5; no firm D call. The CDR3 spans 10 residues. Trimming stripped 4 bases from V and 2 bases from J, with 2 bases between. CDR1 and CDR2 from the germline V gene are DFQATT and SNEGSKA (reference sequence). For the CDR3, the DNA is TGCAGTGCTACTCAAGAGACCCAGTACTTC. Protein: CSATQETQYF.

The chain links TRBV5-8 to TRBJ1-2, with D possibly TRBD1 on 6 matching bases. Germline V CDR1 and CDR2: SGHTS, YDEGEE. Deletions cut 5 bases from V and 3 bases from J, with 8 bases between. This CDR3 is built from 12 residues. The CDR3 DNA reads TGTGCCAGCAGTAACAGGGACTATGGCTACACCTTC. This sequence encodes CASSNRDYGYTF.

This chain links TRBV28 with TRBJ1-1; 12 bases align to TRBD1. This CDR3 region has 13 residues. Germline CDR1 MDHEN, CDR2 SYDVKM. V trimming: 6 bases; J trimming: 9 bases; junction bases outside the gene matches: 5. CDR3 coding DNA: TGTGCCAGCAGCCCCGGGACAGGGGGCCAAGCTTTCTTT. Its protein is CASSPGTGGQAFF.

This clone was recorded once. V and J are TRBV7-9 and TRBJ2-7, with a possible D match to TRBD2 (5 bases). The germline V gene encodes CDR1 SEHNR and CDR2 FQNEAQ (reference sequence). CDR3 length equals 14 residues. Trimming removed 4 bases from V and 4 bases from J, with 14 bases in between. Here the CDR3 DNA reads TGTGCCAGCAGCTCCTTCCGAGCGGAGTACGAGCAGTACTTC. It codes for CASSSFRAEYEQYF. The full variable domain, with the rest looked up from reference TRBV7-9 and TRBJ2-7, is DTGVSQNPRHKITKRGQNVTFRCDPISEHNRLYWYRQTLGQGPEFLTYFQNEAQLEKSRLLSDRFSAERPKGSFSTLEIQRTEQGDSAMYLCASSSFRAEYEQYFGPGTRLTVT.

The sample holds one count of this clone. The chain links TRBV29-1 to TRBJ1-1, with 11 bases that match TRBD1. V lost 7 bases and J lost 5; bases outside the gene matches: 9. Per the germline V gene, CDR1 is SQVTM and CDR2 is ANQGSEA. CDR3 length: 14 amino acids. CDR3 in amino acids: CSGDHGDRGTEAFF. The DNA for the CDR3 is TGCAGCGGGGACCATGGGGACAGGGGGACTGAAGCTTTCTTT.

This clone was seen a single time. This rearrangement joins TRBV30 to TRBJ1-2, with unresolved D. The CDR3 contains 12 residues. CDR1 and CDR2 (germline): GTSNPN, SVGIG (reference sequence). The V and J ends lost 5 bases and 5 bases respectively, with 12 bases between them. CDR3 DNA: TGTGCCTGGGGGCTAGGGAGGTATGGCTACACCTTC. This translates into CAWGLGRYGYTF.

The rearrangement uses TRBV30 and TRBJ1-5; D uncertain. CDR3 length: 13 amino acids. Germline CDR1 is GTSNPN and CDR2 is SVGIG (reference sequence). Deletions cut 1 base from V and 4 bases from J, with 8 bases between. CDR3 DNA: TGTGCCTGGAGTGCGGCGGGGAATCAGCCCCAGCATTTT. Amino acid sequence: CAWSAAGNQPQHF.

The CDR3 sequence is CASSLARKTRTGHHQPQHF. The CDR3 coding sequence is TGTGCCAGCAGCTTAGCCAGAAAAACCAGGACAGGGCACCATCAGCCCCAGCATTTT. The rearrangement links TRBV7-8 to TRBJ1-5; 8 nucleotides line up with TRBD1. CDR1 and CDR2 (germline): SGHVS, FQNEAQ. Losses at the gene ends were 0 bases for V and 5 bases for J; bases not matched to a gene: 15. The CDR3 length is 19 residues.

V gene TRBV6-5 combines with J gene TRBJ2-6, with a tentative D call TRBD2 (5 bases). The CDR3 runs 15 residues. Germline V gene data show CDR1 as MNHEY and CDR2 as SVGAGI. The germline V and J ends were trimmed by 5 bases and 4 bases, with 12 bases remaining between them. CDR3 nucleotide sequence: TGTGCCAGCAGTCCCCCCGGGAACGGGGCCAACGTCCTGACTTTC. Its protein product is CASSPPGNGANVLTF.

The chain joins TRBV28 to TRBJ2-4; D is possibly TRBD2 (6 bases). The CDR3 has 16 amino acids. In germline, CDR1 is MDHEN, CDR2 SYDVKM. Trimming took off 3 bases at V and 0 bases at J, with 12 bases between the two ends. The CDR3 sequence: CASSLEGYLAKNIQYF. For the CDR3, the DNA is TGTGCCAGCAGTTTGGAGGGCTATCTAGCCAAAAACATTCAGTACTTC.

V is TRBV11-2 and J is TRBJ1-2; 10 nucleotides line up with TRBD1. Germline V CDR1 and CDR2: SGHAT, FQNNGV. This CDR3 has 18 residues. Losses at the gene ends were 2 bases for V and 4 bases for J; bases not matched to a gene: 13. The chain's CDR3 is CASSLHPGQGIPGYGYTF. CDR3 coding DNA: TGTGCCAGCAGCTTACACCCGGGACAGGGGATTCCGGGCTATGGCTACACCTTC.

This sequence joins TRBV28 and TRBJ1-5; 7 bases are a match to TRBD1. From germline, CDR1 is MDHEN and CDR2 SYDVKM. The CDR3 is 14 residues long. Germline trimming cut 4 bases from V and 6 bases from J; bases unmatched to any gene: 6. Here the CDR3 DNA reads TGTGCCAGCAGTTCGCAGGGGGTGGTTCAGCCCCAGCATTTT. The encoded protein is CASSSQGVVQPQHF.

The V call is TRBV7-7, the J call TRBJ2-2, with 13 bases lining up with TRBD2. The CDR3 runs 16 residues. V lost 5 bases and J lost 5; bases outside the gene matches: 5. Germline values: CDR1 SSHAT, CDR2 FNYEAQ (reference sequence). CDR3 sequence: CASSARLAGGTGELFF. The CDR3 DNA reads as TGTGCCAGCAGCGCCCGACTAGCGGGAGGAACCGGGGAGCTGTTTTTT.

The chain carries TRBV29-1 and TRBJ2-7, with 8 bases fitting TRBD2. The CDR3 contains 16 residues. V was clipped by 0 bases and J by 4 bases; unmatched bases: 11. CDR1 is SQVTM, CDR2 ANQGSEA, per germline. The CDR3 sequence: CSVEEPRAGVGYEQYF. CDR3 in DNA: TGCAGCGTTGAAGAACCGAGAGCGGGAGTGGGGTACGAGCAGTACTTC.